A selection of T cell receptor beta chains follows, all from one sample in a study of spatial heterogeneity in lung cancer. TCRdb independently ran MiXCR on the 5' RACE reads; one entry per CDR3 protein. The table includes roughly 39,000 distinct CDR3 sequences, about 6.5% detected once. Sequenced here: PBMCs, sampled at surgery. These receptors were obtained from a female donor with early-stage non-small cell lung cancer. Each CDR3 is given with its conserved first and last residue. A D gene is named only where the DNA matches it firmly. Some rows have no size entry. The others give once, few or many, or a class for an expanded clone.

j_gene: TRBJ1-2
d_gene: TRBD1
abundance: few
v_gene: TRBV7-2
CDR3nt: TGTGCCAGCAGCTCGAGGACAGGGGGAAACTATGGCTACACCTTC
CDR3aa: CASSSRTGGNYGYTF

j_gene: TRBJ2-5
d_gene: NA
abundance: many
v_gene: TRBV7-8
CDR3nt: TGTGCCAGCAGCTTAGATAGGGAAGAGACCCAGTACTTC
CDR3aa: CASSLDREETQYF

j_gene: TRBJ1-1
d_gene: NA
abundance: NA
v_gene: TRBV30
CDR3nt: TGTGCCTGGAGTGGTGCGGAGAACACTGAAGCTTTCTTT
CDR3aa: CAWSGAENTEAFF

j_gene: TRBJ2-2
d_gene: TRBD1
abundance: many
v_gene: TRBV4-1
CDR3nt: TGCGCCAGCAGCACACGCACAGGGGGCAACACCGGGGAGCTGTTTTTT
CDR3aa: CASSTRTGGNTGELFF

j_gene: TRBJ2-5
d_gene: TRBD1
abundance: many
v_gene: TRBV7-2
CDR3nt: TGTGCCAGCAGCGTAACAATCGGGACAGGGGGCGAGACCCAGTACTTC
CDR3aa: CASSVTIGTGGETQYF

j_gene: TRBJ2-4
d_gene: NA
abundance: NA
v_gene: TRBV7-2
CDR3nt: TGTGCCAGCAGCTTGAACAAAAACATTCAGTACTTC
CDR3aa: CASSLNKNIQYF

j_gene: TRBJ2-5
d_gene: NA
abundance: few
v_gene: TRBV20-1
CDR3nt: TGCAGTGCTAGAGCCCCCAGGGTAGGGCAAGAGACCCAGTACTTC
CDR3aa: CSARAPRVGQETQYF

j_gene: TRBJ1-4
d_gene: NA
abundance: NA
v_gene: TRBV19
CDR3nt: TGTGCCAGTACCCCGCTCCAGGCGGGTAACGAAAAACTGTTTTTT
CDR3aa: CASTPLQAGNEKLFF

j_gene: TRBJ1-1
d_gene: TRBD1
abundance: many
v_gene: TRBV10-3
CDR3nt: TGTGCCATCAGTGAGGGGGGGACAGGCAGCTTGAACACTGAAGCTTTCTTT
CDR3aa: CAISEGGTGSLNTEAFF

j_gene: TRBJ2-3
d_gene: TRBD2
abundance: NA
v_gene: TRBV20-1
CDR3nt: TGCAGTGCTAGCGCCACTAGCGGGGGGGCCTTAGATACGCAGTATTTT
CDR3aa: CSASATSGGALDTQYF

j_gene: TRBJ2-1
d_gene: TRBD1
abundance: many
v_gene: TRBV4-1
CDR3nt: TGCGCCAGCAGCCATCCCGGGACAGGGTTCGCCAATGAGCAGTTCTTC
CDR3aa: CASSHPGTGFANEQFF

j_gene: TRBJ1-5
d_gene: NA
abundance: few
v_gene: TRBV7-9
CDR3nt: TGTGCCAGCAGCTCCGATCAGGGTGGCAATCAGCCCCAGCATTTT
CDR3aa: CASSSDQGGNQPQHF

j_gene: TRBJ1-4
d_gene: NA
abundance: many
v_gene: TRBV5-1
CDR3nt: TGCGCCAGCAGTTTTGTGGGGGAGGAAGAAAAACTGTTTTTT
CDR3aa: CASSFVGEEEKLFF

j_gene: TRBJ2-5
d_gene: NA
abundance: few
v_gene: TRBV27
CDR3nt: TGTGCCAGCAGCTCCCTCGGAGGGGGCGAAGAGACCCAGTACTTC
CDR3aa: CASSSLGGGEETQYF

j_gene: TRBJ2-7
d_gene: NA
abundance: few
v_gene: TRBV10-3
CDR3nt: TGTGCCTCCCGACAAGGGACCGCCCACGAGCAGTACTTC
CDR3aa: CASRQGTAHEQYF

j_gene: TRBJ2-5
d_gene: NA
abundance: NA
v_gene: TRBV28
CDR3nt: TGTGCCAGCAGTCCTCATAAGGGAGAAGGAGACCGAGAAGAGACCCAGTACTTC
CDR3aa: CASSPHKGEGDREETQYF

j_gene: TRBJ1-1
d_gene: TRBD1
abundance: many
v_gene: TRBV29-1
CDR3nt: TGCAGCGTTAGGACAGGGGTCCTGAGCGGCTTGAACACTGAAGCTTTCTTT
CDR3aa: CSVRTGVLSGLNTEAFF

j_gene: TRBJ2-2
d_gene: NA
abundance: many
v_gene: TRBV6-1
CDR3nt: TGTGCCAGCAATAGGGGGACCACCGGGGAGCTGTTTTTT
CDR3aa: CASNRGTTGELFF

j_gene: TRBJ2-3
d_gene: NA
abundance: many
v_gene: TRBV29-1
CDR3nt: TGCAGCGTTGAGGAAGGGGCGTCAGATACGCAGTATTTT
CDR3aa: CSVEEGASDTQYF

j_gene: TRBJ1-1
d_gene: NA
abundance: few
v_gene: TRBV29-1
CDR3nt: TGCAGCGTTGATTCGGTAGGGGGGACTGAAGCTTTCTTT
CDR3aa: CSVDSVGGTEAFF

j_gene: TRBJ1-4
d_gene: NA
abundance: few
v_gene: TRBV5-1
CDR3nt: TGCGCCAGCAGCATATACCCAGGGGCCTTTAATGAAAAACTGTTTTTT
CDR3aa: CASSIYPGAFNEKLFF

j_gene: TRBJ2-7
d_gene: NA
abundance: many
v_gene: TRBV7-2
CDR3nt: TGTGCCAGCAGCCAAACCGGGACCCATTATATCTACGAGCAGTACTTC
CDR3aa: CASSQTGTHYIYEQYF

j_gene: TRBJ2-7
d_gene: TRBD2
abundance: NA
v_gene: TRBV4-2
CDR3nt: TGTGCCAGCAGCCGAGGGACTAGCGGGGGGGCCACCTCCTACGAGCAGTACTTC
CDR3aa: CASSRGTSGGATSYEQYF

j_gene: TRBJ1-3
d_gene: NA
abundance: NA
v_gene: TRBV15
CDR3nt: TGTGCCACCAGCAAAAAAATCGGCCTTCTCGACCCCTACTCTGGAAACACCATATATTTT
CDR3aa: CATSKKIGLLDPYSGNTIYF

j_gene: TRBJ2-7
d_gene: NA
abundance: NA
v_gene: TRBV6-2/TRBV6-3
CDR3nt: TGTGCCAGCAGTTACTCGGAAACGGCGTTTTTTGCCTACGAGCAGTACTTC
CDR3aa: CASSYSETAFFAYEQYF

j_gene: TRBJ2-7
d_gene: NA
abundance: few
v_gene: TRBV4-1
CDR3nt: TGCGCCAGCAGCCAAGATCGGACAGACTACTCCTACGAGCAGTACTTC
CDR3aa: CASSQDRTDYSYEQYF

j_gene: TRBJ2-7
d_gene: NA
abundance: few
v_gene: TRBV11-1
CDR3nt: TGTGCCAGCAGCCGGGGCTGGACGGATCAGCAGTACTTC
CDR3aa: CASSRGWTDQQYF